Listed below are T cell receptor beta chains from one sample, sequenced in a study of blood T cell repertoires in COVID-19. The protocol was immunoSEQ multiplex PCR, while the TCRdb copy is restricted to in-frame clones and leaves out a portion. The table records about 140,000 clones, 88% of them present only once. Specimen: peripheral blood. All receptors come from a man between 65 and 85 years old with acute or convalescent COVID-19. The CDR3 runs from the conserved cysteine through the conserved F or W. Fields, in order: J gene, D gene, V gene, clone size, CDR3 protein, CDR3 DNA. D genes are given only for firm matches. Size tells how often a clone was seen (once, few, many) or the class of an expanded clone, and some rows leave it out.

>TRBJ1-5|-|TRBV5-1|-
CASSLQGRQPQHF
TGCGCCAGCAGCTTACAGGGTCGGCAGCCCCAGCATTTT
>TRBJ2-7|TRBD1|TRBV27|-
CASSLRQGPYEQYF
TGTGCCAGCAGTTTGAGACAGGGCCCCTACGAGCAGTACTTC
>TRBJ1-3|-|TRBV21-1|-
CASSLGRAGNTIYF
TGTGCCAGCAGCCTTGGGAGGGCTGGAAACACCATATATTTT
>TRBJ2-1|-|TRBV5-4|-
CASSLGGTASYNEQFF
TGTGCCAGCAGCTTGGGGGGGACTGCCTCCTACAATGAGCAGTTCTTC
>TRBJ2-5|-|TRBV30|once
CAWSSPTETQYF
TGTGCCTGGAGTTCGCCCACTGAGACCCAGTACTTC
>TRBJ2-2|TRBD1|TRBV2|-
CASRTGGTNTGELFF
TGTGCCAGCAGGACAGGGGGCACGAACACCGGGGAGCTGTTTTTT
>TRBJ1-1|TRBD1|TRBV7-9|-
CASSLGTGGLAFF
TGTGCCAGCAGCTTAGGGACAGGGGGGTTGGCTTTCTTT
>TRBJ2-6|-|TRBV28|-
CASSLAGSYSGANVLTF
TGTGCCAGCAGTTTGGCAGGATCTTACTCTGGGGCCAACGTCCTGACTTTC
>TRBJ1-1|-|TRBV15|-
CATSRAGGNTEAFF
TGTGCCACCAGCAGAGCGGGGGGGAACACTGAAGCTTTCTTT
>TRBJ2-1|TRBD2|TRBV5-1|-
CASSPTTAGVQQFF
TGCGCCAGCAGCCCAACTACAGCGGGAGTTCAGCAGTTCTTC
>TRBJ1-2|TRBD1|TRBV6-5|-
CASSYLAGGAEGYTF
TGTGCCAGCAGTTACTTGGCAGGGGGCGCGGAAGGCTACACCTTC
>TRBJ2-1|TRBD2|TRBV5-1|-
CASSLGTSGRRKANEQFF
TGCGCCAGCAGCCTCGGGACTAGCGGGAGGCGTAAGGCCAATGAGCAGTTCTTC
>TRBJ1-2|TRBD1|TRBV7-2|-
CASSPGQGGSGYTF
TGTGCCAGCAGCCCAGGACAGGGGGGGTCGGGCTACACCTTC
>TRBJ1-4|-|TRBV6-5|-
CASSLSGAGAEKLFF
TGTGCCAGCAGTCTTTCGGGCGCGGGGGCCGAAAAACTGTTTTTT
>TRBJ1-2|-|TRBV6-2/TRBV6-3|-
CASSYFLLGHNFYGYTF
TGTGCCAGCAGTTACTTCCTCCTGGGACACAACTTCTATGGCTACACCTTC
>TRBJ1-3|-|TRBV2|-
CASSERGITSGNTIYF
TGTGCCAGCAGTGAAAGGGGCATAACCTCTGGAAACACCATATATTTT
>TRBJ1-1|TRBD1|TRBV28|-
CASSFQRQGPRTEAFF
TGTGCCAGCAGTTTCCAAAGACAGGGGCCGAGGACTGAAGCTTTCTTT
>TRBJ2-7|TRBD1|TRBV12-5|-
CASGLVQDARTGDYEQYF
TGTGCTAGTGGTTTGGTACAGGATGCTCGGACAGGGGACTACGAGCAGTACTTC
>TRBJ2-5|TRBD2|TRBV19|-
CASTTGGTQYF
TGTGCCAGTACCACGGGGGGGACCCAGTACTTC
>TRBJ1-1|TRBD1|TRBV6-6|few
CASSRQGKHTEAFF
TGTGCCAGCAGCCGACAGGGTAAGCACACTGAAGCTTTCTTT
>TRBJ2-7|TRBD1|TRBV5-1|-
CASSLAATGTGDSYEQYF
TGCGCCAGCAGCTTGGCTGCAACCGGGACAGGGGACTCCTACGAGCAGTACTTC
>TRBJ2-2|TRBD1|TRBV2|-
CARKQGFGTGELFF
TGTGCCAGGAAACAGGGGTTCGGCACCGGGGAGCTGTTTTTT
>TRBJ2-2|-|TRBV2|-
CASRKGAGELFF
TGTGCCAGCAGGAAGGGGGCCGGGGAGCTGTTTTTT
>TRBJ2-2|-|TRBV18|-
CASSQTANTGELFF
TGTGCCAGCTCACAGACAGCGAACACCGGGGAGCTGTTTTTT
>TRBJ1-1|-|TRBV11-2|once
CASSLDWGVGVYTEAFF
TGTGCCAGCAGCTTAGATTGGGGAGTTGGAGTCTACACTGAAGCTTTCTTT
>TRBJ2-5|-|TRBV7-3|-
CASSRGGTEETQYF
TGTGCCAGCAGCCGTGGGGGGACAGAAGAGACCCAGTACTTC
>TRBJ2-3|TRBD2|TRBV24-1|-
CATSTSGPDTQYF
TGTGCCACCAGTACTAGCGGGCCAGATACGCAGTATTTT
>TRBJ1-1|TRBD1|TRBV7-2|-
CASSLTGTGLNTEAFF
TGTGCCAGCAGCTTAACCGGGACAGGGCTGAACACTGAAGCTTTCTTT
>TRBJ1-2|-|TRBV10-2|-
CASSESFGGGTYGYTF
TGCGCCAGCAGTGAGTCCTTTGGCGGGGGGACCTATGGCTACACCTTC
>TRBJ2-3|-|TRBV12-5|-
CASGWQGTDTQYF
TGTGCTAGTGGTTGGCAGGGCACAGATACGCAGTATTTT